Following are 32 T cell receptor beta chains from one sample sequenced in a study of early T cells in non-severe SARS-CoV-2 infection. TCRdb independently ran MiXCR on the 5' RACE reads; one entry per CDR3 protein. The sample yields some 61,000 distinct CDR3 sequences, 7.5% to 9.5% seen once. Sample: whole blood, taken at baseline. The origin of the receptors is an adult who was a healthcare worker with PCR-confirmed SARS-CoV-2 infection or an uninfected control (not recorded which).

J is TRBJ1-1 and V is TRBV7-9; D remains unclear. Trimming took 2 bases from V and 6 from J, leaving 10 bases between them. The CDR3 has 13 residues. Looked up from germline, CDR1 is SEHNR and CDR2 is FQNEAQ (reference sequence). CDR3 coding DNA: TGTGCCAGCAGCTTAATTTCCGAGTCTGAAGCTTTCTTT. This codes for CASSLISESEAFF.

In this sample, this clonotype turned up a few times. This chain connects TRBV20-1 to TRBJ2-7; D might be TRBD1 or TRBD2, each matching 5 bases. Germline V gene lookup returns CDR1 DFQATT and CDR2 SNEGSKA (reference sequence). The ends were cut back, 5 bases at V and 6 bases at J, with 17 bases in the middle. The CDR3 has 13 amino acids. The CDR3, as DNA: TGCAGTGCTCGACTCGGGACCCGAGCCGAGCAGTACTTC. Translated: CSARLGTRAEQYF.

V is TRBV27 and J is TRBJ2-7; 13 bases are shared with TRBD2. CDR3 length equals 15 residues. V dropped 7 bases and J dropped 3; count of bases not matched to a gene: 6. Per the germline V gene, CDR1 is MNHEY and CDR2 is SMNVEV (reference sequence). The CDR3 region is CASKWTSGSLYEQYF. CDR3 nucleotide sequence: TGTGCCAGCAAATGGACTAGCGGGAGTCTCTACGAGCAGTACTTC.

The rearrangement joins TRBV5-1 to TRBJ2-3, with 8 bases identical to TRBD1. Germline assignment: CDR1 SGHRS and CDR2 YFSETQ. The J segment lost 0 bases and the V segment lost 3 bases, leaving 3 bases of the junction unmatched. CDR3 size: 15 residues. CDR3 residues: CASSSTGGSTDTQYF. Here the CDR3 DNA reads TGCGCCAGCAGCTCAACAGGGGGTAGCACAGATACGCAGTATTTT.

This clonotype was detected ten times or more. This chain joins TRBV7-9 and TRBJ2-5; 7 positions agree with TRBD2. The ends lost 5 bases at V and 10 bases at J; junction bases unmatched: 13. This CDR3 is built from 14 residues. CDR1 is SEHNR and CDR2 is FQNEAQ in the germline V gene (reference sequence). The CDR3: CASSPLAGVWDQYF. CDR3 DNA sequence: TGTGCCAGCAGCCCTCTCGCGGGAGTATGGGACCAGTACTTC.

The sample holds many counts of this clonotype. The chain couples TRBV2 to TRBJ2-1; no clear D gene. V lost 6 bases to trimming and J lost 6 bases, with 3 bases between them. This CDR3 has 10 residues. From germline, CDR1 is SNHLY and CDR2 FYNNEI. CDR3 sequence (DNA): TGTGCCAGCAGCAGCAATGAGCAGTTCTTC. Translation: CASSSNEQFF.

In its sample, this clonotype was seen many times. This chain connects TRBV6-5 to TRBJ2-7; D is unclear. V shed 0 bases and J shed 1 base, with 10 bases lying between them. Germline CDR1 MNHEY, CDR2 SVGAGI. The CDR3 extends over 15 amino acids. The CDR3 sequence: CASSYSGQLSYEQYF. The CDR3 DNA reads TGTGCCAGCAGTTACTCAGGGCAGCTTTCCTACGAGCAGTACTTC.

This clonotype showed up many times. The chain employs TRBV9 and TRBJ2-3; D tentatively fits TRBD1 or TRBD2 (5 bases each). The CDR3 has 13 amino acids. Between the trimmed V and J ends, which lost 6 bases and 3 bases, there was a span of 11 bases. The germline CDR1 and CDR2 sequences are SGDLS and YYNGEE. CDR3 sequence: CASIARGTDTQYF. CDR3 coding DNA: TGTGCCAGCATCGCGAGGGGTACAGATACGCAGTATTTT.

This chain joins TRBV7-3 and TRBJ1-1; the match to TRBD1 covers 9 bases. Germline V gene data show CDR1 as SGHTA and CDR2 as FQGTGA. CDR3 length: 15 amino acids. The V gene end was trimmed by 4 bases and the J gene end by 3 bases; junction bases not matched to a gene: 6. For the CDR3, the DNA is TGTGCCAGCAGCTCGGGACAGGGCGCTGACACTGAAGCTTTCTTT. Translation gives CASSSGQGADTEAFF. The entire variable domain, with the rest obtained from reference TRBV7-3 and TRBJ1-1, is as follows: GAGVSQTPSNKVTEKGKYVELRCDPISGHTALYWYRQSLGQGPEFLIYFQGTGAADDSGLPNDRFFAVRPEGSVSTLKIQRTERGDSAVYLCASSSGQGADTEAFFGQGTRLTVV.

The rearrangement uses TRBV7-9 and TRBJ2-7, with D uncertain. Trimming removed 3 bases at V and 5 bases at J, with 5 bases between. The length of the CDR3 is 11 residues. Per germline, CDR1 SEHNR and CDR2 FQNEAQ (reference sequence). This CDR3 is CASSFSNEQYF. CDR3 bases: TGTGCCAGCAGCTTTAGTAACGAGCAGTACTTC.

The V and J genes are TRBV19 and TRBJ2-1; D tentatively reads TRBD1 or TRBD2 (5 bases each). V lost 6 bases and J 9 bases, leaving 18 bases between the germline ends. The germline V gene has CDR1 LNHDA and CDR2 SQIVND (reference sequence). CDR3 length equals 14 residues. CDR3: CASREPGRGSEQFF. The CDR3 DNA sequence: TGTGCCAGTAGGGAACCGGGACGAGGGAGTGAGCAGTTCTTC. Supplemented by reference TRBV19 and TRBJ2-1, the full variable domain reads DGGITQSPKYLFRKEGQNVTLSCEQNLNHDAMYWYRQDPGQGLRLIYYSQIVNDFQKGDIAEGYSVSREKKESFPLTVTSAQKNPTAFYLCASREPGRGSEQFFGPGTRLTVL.

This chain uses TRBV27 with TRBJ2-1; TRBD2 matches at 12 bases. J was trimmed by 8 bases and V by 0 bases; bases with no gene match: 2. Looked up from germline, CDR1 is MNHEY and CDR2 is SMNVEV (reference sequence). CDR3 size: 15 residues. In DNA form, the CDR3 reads TGTGCCAGCAGTTTATCCGGGACTAGCGGGCATGAGCAGTTCTTC. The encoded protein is CASSLSGTSGHEQFF.

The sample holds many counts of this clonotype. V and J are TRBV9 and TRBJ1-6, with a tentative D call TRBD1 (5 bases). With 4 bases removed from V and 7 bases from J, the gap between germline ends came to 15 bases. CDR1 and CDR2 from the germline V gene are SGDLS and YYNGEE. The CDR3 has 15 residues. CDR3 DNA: TGTGCCAGCAGCCCCCGGGGGACGGGGAATTCACCCCTCCACTTT. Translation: CASSPRGTGNSPLHF.

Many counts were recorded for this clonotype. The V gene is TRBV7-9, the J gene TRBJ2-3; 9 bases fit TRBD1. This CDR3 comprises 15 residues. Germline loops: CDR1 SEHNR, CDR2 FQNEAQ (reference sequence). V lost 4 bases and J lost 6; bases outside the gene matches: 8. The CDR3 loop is CASSSAQGADDTQYF. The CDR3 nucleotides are TGTGCCAGCAGCTCCGCACAGGGGGCCGATGATACGCAGTATTTT.

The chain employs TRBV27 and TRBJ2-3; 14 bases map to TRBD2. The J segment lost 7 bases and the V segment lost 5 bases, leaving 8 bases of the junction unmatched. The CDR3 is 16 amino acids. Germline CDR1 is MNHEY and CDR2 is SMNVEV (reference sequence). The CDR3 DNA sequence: TGTGCCAGCAGTACCCTGGGACTAGCGGGAGCGTATACGCAGTATTTT. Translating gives CASSTLGLAGAYTQYF.

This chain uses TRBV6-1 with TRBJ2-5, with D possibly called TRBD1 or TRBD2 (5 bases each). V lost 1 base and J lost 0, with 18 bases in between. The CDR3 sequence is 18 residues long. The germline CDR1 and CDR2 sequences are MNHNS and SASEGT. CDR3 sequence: CASSEESGPPMYQETQYF. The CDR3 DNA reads TGTGCCAGCAGTGAAGAATCGGGACCCCCCATGTACCAAGAGACCCAGTACTTC.

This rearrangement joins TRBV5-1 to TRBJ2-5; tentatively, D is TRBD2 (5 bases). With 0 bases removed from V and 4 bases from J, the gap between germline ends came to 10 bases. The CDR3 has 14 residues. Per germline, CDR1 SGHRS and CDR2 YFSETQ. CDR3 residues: CASSLVSGLETQYF. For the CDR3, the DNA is TGCGCCAGCAGCTTGGTGTCGGGGTTAGAGACCCAGTACTTC. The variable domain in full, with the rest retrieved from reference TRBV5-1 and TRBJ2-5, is KAGVTQTPRYLIKTRGQQVTLSCSPISGHRSVSWYQQTPGQGLQFLFEYFSETQRNKGNFPGRFSGRQFSNSRSEMNVSTLELGDSALYLCASSLVSGLETQYFGPGTRLLVL.

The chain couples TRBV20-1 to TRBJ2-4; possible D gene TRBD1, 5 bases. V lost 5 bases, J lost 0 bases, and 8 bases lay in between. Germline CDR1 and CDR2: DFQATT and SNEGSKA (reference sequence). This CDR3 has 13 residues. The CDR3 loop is CSAPDRAKNIQYF. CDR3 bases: TGCAGTGCTCCAGACAGAGCCAAAAACATTCAGTACTTC.

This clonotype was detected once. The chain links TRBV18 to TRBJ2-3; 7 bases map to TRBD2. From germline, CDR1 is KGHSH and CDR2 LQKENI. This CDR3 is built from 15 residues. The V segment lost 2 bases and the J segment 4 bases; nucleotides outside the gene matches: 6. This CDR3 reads CASSPMASGADTQYF. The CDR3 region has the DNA TGTGCCAGCTCACCAATGGCTAGCGGAGCAGATACGCAGTATTTT. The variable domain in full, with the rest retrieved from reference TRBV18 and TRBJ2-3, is NAGVMQNPRHLVRRRGQEARLRCSPMKGHSHVYWYRQLPEEGLKFMVYLQKENIIDESGMPKERFSAEFPKEGPSILRIQQVVRGDSAAYFCASSPMASGADTQYFGPGTRLTVL.

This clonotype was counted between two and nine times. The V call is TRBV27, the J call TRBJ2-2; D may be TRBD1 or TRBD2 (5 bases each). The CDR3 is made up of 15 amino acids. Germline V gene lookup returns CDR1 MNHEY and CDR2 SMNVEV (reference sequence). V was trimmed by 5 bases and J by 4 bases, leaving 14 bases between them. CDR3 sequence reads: CASSLRDGITGELFF. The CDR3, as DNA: TGTGCCAGCAGTCTCCGGGACGGGATCACCGGGGAGCTGTTTTTT.

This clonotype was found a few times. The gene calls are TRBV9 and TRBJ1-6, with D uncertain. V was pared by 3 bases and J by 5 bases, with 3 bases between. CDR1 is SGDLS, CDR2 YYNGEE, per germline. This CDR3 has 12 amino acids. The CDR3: CASSANNSPLHF. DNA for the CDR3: TGTGCCAGCAGCGCGAATAATTCACCCCTCCACTTT. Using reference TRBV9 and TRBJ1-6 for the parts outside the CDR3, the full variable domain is DSGVTQTPKHLITATGQRVTLRCSPRSGDLSVYWYQQSLDQGLQFLIQYYNGEERAKGNILERFSAQQFPDLHSELNLSSLELGDSALYFCASSANNSPLHFGNGTRLTVT.

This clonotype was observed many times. The CDR3 reads CASSPTGPHQPQHF. The CDR3 DNA follows: TGCGCCAGCAGCCCTACAGGGCCCCATCAGCCCCAGCATTTT. The chain uses TRBV4-1 and TRBJ1-5; tentatively, D is TRBD1 (6 bases). CDR3 length: 14 residues. Germline V gives CDR1 MGHRA, CDR2 YSYEKL. The V and J ends lost 4 bases and 5 bases respectively, with 12 bases between them.

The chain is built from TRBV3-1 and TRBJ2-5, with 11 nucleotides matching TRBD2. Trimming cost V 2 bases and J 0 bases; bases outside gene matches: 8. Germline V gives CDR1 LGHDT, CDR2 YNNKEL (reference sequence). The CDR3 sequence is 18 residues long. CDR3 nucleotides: TGTGCCAGCAGCCAAACGCTAGCGGGGGGCCTCAACCAAGAGACCCAGTACTTC. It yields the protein CASSQTLAGGLNQETQYF.

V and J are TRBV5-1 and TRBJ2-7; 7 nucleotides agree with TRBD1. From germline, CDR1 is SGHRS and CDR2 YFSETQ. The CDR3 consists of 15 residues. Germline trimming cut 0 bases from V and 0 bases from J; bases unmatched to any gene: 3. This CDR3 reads CASSLGGTDSYEQYF. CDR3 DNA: TGCGCCAGCAGCTTGGGAGGGACAGACTCCTACGAGCAGTACTTC.

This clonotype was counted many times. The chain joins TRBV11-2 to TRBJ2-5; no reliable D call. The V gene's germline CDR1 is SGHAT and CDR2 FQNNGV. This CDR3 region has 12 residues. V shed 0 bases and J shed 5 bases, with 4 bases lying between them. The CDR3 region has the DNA TGTGCCAGCAGCTTAGATGGGGAGACCCAGTACTTC. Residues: CASSLDGETQYF. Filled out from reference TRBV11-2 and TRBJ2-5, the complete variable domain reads EAGVAQSPRYKIIEKRQSVAFWCNPISGHATLYWYQQILGQGPKLLIQFQNNGVVDDSQLPKDRFSAERLKGVDSTLKIQPAKLEDSAVYLCASSLDGETQYFGPGTRLLVL.

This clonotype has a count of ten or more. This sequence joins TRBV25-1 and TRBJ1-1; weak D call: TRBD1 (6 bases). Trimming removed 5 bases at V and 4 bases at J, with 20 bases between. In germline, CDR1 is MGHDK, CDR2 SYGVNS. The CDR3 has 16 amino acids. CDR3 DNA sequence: TGTGCCAGCAGTTCCCCGCAGGGGATAACAGGCACTGAAGCTTTCTTT. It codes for CASSSPQGITGTEAFF. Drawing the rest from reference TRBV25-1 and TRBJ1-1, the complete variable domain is EADIYQTPRYLVIGTGKKITLECSQTMGHDKMYWYQQDPGMELHLIHYSYGVNSTEKGDLSSESTVSRIRTEHFPLTLESARPSHTSQYLCASSSPQGITGTEAFFGQGTRLTVV.

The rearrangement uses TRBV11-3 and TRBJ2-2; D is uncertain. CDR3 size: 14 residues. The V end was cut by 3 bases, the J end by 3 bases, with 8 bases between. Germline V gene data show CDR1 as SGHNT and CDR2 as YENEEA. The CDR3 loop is CASSLELDTGELFF. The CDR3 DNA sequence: TGTGCCAGCAGCTTGGAATTGGACACCGGGGAGCTGTTTTTT.

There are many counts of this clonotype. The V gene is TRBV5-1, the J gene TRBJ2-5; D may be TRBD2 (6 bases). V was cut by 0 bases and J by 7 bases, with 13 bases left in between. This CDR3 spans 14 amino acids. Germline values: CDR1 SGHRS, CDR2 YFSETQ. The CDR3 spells CASSLGTGAGTQYF. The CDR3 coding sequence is TGCGCCAGCAGCTTGGGGACGGGAGCTGGGACCCAGTACTTC.

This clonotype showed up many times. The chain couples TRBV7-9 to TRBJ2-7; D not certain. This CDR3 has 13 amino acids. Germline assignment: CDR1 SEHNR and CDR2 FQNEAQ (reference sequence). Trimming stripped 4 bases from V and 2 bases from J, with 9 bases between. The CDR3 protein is CASSSGRAYEQYF. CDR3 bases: TGTGCCAGCAGCTCTGGACGAGCCTACGAGCAGTACTTC.

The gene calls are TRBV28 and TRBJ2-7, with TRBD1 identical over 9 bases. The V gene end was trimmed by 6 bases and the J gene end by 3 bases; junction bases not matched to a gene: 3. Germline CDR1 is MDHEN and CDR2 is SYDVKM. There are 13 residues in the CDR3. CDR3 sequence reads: CASRPDRGYEQYF. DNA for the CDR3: TGTGCCAGCAGACCGGACAGGGGCTACGAGCAGTACTTC.

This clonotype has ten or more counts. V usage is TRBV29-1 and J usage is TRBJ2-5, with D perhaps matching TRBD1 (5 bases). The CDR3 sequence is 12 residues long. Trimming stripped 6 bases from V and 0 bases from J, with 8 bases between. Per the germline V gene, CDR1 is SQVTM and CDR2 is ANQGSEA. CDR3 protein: CSVRQYQETQYF. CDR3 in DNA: TGCAGCGTCAGACAGTACCAAGAGACCCAGTACTTC.

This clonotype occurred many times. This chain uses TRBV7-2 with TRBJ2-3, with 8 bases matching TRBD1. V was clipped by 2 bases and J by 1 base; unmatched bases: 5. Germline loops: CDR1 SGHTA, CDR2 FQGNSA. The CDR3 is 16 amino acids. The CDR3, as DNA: TGTGCCAGCAGCTTACGGACAGGGTGGGGCACAGATACGCAGTATTTT. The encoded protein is CASSLRTGWGTDTQYF.